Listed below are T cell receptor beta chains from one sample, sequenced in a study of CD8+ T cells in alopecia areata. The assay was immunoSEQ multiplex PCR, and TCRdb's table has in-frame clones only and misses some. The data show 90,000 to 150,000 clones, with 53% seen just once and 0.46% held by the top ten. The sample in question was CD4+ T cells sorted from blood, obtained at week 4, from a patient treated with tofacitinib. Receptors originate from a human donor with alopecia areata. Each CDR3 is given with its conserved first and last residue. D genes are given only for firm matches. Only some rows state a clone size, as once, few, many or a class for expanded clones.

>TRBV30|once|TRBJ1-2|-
TGTGCCTGGAGTTTGACAGGTGGCTACACCTTC
CAWSLTGGYTF
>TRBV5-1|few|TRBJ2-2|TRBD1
TGCGCCAGCAGAACCGGGACAGGGCAAACCGGGGAGCTGTTTTTT
CASRTGTGQTGELFF
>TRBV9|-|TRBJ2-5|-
TGTGCCAGCAGCCCTGAGGGGAGAGAGACCCAGTACTTC
CASSPEGRETQYF
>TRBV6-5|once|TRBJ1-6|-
TGTGCCAGCAGTGTGGGACACTATTCACCCCTCCACTTT
CASSVGHYSPLHF
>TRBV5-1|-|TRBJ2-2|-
TGCGCCAGCAGCTTGGCGGGACATAACACCGGGGAGCTGTTTTTT
CASSLAGHNTGELFF
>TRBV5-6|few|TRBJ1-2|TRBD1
TGTGCCAGCAGCACCGGACAGGGGTCTAACTATGGCTACACCTTC
CASSTGQGSNYGYTF
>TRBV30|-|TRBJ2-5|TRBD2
TGTGCCTGGACCTGGACTAGCGTGGGGACCCAGTACTTC
CAWTWTSVGTQYF
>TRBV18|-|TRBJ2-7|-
TGTGCCAGCTCACCGGGTTCTAGCTCCTACGAGCAGTACTTC
CASSPGSSSYEQYF
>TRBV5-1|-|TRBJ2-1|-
TGCGCCAGCAGCCATCGGGACGGGGCGAATGAGCAGTTCTTC
CASSHRDGANEQFF
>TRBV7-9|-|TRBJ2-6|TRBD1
TGTGCCAGCAGTAAGACGACAGGGGCTGGGGCCAACGTCCTGACTTTC
CASSKTTGAGANVLTF
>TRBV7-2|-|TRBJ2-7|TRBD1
TGTGCCAGCAGCGAGGCGAGACAGGGGGCGAACTACGAGCAGTACTTC
CASSEARQGANYEQYF
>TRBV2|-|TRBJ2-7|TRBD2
TGTGCCAGCAGTGTAGCCAGCGGGAGTTACGAGCAGTACTTC
CASSVASGSYEQYF
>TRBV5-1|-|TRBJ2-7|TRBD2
TGCGCCAGCAGCATCTCGGGGGTACTAGCGGATACCTACGAGCAGTACTTC
CASSISGVLADTYEQYF
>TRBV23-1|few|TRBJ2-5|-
TGCGCCAGCAGTCAATCGGCCCGGGGACGGGGGGAGACCCAGTACTTC
CASSQSARGRGETQYF
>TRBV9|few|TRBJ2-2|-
TGTGCCAGCAGCGTAAACTGGAACACCGGGGAGCTGTTTTTT
CASSVNWNTGELFF
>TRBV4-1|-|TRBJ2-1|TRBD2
TGCGCCAGCAGCCGCGCCGGGACTAGCGGAAACAATGAGCAGTTCTTC
CASSRAGTSGNNEQFF
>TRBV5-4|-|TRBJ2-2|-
TGTGCCAGCAGCTTTGGGACGGTTAACACCGGGGAGCTGTTTTTT
CASSFGTVNTGELFF
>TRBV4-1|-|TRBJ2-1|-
TGCGCCAGCAGGCCTTTTCTGGCAGGTACCTACAATGAGCAGTTCTTC
CASRPFLAGTYNEQFF
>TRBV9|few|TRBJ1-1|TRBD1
TGTGCCAGCAGCCCTGAAGAACAGGGGTGGAACACTGAAGCTTTCTTT
CASSPEEQGWNTEAFF
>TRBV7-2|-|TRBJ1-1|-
TGTGCCAGCAGCCCCGGGGAGGGGCTCACGGGGACTGAAGCTTTCTTT
CASSPGEGLTGTEAFF
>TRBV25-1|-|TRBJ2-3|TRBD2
TGTGCCAGCAGCCTAGCGGGGGTCACAGATACGCAGTATTTT
CASSLAGVTDTQYF
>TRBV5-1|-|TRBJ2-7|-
TGCGCCAGCAGCTCGACCCAGGGGCGAAGCTCCTACGAGCAGTACTTC
CASSSTQGRSSYEQYF
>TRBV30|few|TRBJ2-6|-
TGTGCCTGGAGGACAGCCGGGGCCAACGTCCTGACTTTC
CAWRTAGANVLTF
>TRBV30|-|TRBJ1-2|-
TGTGCCTGGAGTCGGGGTGAGGGTGGCTACACCTTC
CAWSRGEGGYTF
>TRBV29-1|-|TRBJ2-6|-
TGCAGCGTTGAGTGGGTCTCTGGGGCCAACGTCCTGACTTTC
CSVEWVSGANVLTF
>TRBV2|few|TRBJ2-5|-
TGTGCCAGCAGTGAAATAGCACAGGGAGAGACCCAGTACTTC
CASSEIAQGETQYF
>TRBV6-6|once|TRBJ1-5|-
TGTGCCAGCAGCCACATCGGACAGTTGCAGAATCAGCCCCAGCATTTT
CASSHIGQLQNQPQHF
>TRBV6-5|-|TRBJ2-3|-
TGTGCCAGCAGTTACTCTCGTGGCCCCGATACGCAGTATTTT
CASSYSRGPDTQYF
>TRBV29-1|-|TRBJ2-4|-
TGCAGCGTTGGAACGAGCCCGTGGGAGGCCAAAAACATTCAGTACTTC
CSVGTSPWEAKNIQYF
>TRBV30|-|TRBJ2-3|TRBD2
TGTGCCTGGAGCGGGGGGTCCACAGATACGCAGTATTTT
CAWSGGSTDTQYF
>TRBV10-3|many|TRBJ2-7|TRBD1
TGTGCCGCCAGGGGGACGTTGGGACGTCTCGAGCAGTACTTC
CAARGTLGRLEQYF
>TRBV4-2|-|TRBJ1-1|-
TGTGCCAGCAGCCAAACCGACAGGAACACTGAAGCTTTCTTT
CASSQTDRNTEAFF
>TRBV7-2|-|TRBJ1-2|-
TGTGCCAGCAGCCAGACCGCTAACTATGGCTACACCTTC
CASSQTANYGYTF
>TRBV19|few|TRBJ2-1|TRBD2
TGTGCCAGTAGTCGGGGAGGGTTTGATGAGCAGTTCTTC
CASSRGGFDEQFF
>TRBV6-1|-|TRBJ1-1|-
TGTGCCAGCAAGAACACTGAAGCTTTCTTT
CASKNTEAFF
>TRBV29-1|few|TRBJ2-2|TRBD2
TGCAGCGCCGGGGCCAGGGAGGGCGGGGAGCTGTTTTTT
CSAGAREGGELFF
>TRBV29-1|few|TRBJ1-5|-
TGCAGCGTTGCAGAGGGGGGTAGCAATCAGCCCCAGCATTTT
CSVAEGGSNQPQHF
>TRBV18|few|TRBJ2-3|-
TGTGCCAGCTCACCAAGGGGCGGGGCCCCATTCACAGATACGCAGTATTTT
CASSPRGGAPFTDTQYF
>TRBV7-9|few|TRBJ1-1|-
TGTGCCAGCAGCTCGAGCCAGTGGGCTGAAGCTTTCTTT
CASSSSQWAEAFF
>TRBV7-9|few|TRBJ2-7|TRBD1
TGTGCCAGCAGCAGACAGGGGTCGACTAGGGAGCAGTACTTC
CASSRQGSTREQYF
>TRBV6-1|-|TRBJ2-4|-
TGTGCCAGCACTTCGGACGGAGTAGCCAAAAACATTCAGTACTTC
CASTSDGVAKNIQYF
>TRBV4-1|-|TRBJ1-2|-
TGCGCCAGCAGCCAAGGTCGGACAGACTATGGCTACACCTTC
CASSQGRTDYGYTF
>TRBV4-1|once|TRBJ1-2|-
TGCGCCAGCAGCCAAGATTCTTTCTCCCGAGGCTATGGCTACACCTTC
CASSQDSFSRGYGYTF
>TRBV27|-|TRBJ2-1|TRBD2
TGTGCCAGCAGTCCGACTAGCCTCTACAATGAGCAGTTCTTC
CASSPTSLYNEQFF
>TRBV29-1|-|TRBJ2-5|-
TGCAGCGTTGAAACGGGAGCGGGAGAGACCCAGTACTTC
CSVETGAGETQYF
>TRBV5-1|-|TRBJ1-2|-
TGCGCCAGCAGCTTGGAAGCCCGGACAGCCTGGGGTGGCTACACCTTC
CASSLEARTAWGGYTF
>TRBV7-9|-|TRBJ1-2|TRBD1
TGTGCCAGCAGCCCGGCAAGACAGGGACCCTATGGCTACACCTTC
CASSPARQGPYGYTF
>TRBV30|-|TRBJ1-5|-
TGTGCCTACAGGGTAAATAGCAATCAGCCCCAGCATTTT
CAYRVNSNQPQHF
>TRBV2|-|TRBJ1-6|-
TGTGCCAGCAGTGGCACCCTCACGAGAACCCTCCACTTT
CASSGTLTRTLHF
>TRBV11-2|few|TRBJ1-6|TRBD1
TGTGCCAGCAGGTGGGACAGGGGATATTCACCCCTCCACTTT
CASRWDRGYSPLHF
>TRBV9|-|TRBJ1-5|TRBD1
TGTGCCAGCAGGCCCGTCCGACAGGGTGGCAATCAGCCCCAGCATTTT
CASRPVRQGGNQPQHF
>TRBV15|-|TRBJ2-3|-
TGTGCCACCAACTCACCTCAGGGCGGACCAGATACGCAGTATTTT
CATNSPQGGPDTQYF
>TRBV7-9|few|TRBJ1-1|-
TGTGCCAGCAGCTTAGGAGGGACGAATCCTAACACTGAAGCTTTCTTT
CASSLGGTNPNTEAFF